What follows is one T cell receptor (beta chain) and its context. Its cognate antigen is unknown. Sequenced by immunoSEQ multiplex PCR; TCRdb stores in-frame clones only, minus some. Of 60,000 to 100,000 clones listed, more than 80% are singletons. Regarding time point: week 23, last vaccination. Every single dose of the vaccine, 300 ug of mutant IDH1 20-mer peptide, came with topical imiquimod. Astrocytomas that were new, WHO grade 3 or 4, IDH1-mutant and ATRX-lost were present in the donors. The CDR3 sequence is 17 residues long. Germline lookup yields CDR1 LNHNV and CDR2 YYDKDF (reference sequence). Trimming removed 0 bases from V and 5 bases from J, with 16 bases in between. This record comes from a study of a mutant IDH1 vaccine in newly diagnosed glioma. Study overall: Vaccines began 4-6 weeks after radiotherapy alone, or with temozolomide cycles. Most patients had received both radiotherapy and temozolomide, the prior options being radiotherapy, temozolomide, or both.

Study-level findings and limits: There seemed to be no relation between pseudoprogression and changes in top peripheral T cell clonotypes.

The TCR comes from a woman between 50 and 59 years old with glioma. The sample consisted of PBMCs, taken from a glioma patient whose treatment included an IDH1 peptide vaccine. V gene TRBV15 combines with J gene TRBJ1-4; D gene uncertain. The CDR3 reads CATSRDLWAQRNEKLFF. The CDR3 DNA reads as TGTGCCACCAGCAGAGATCTCTGGGCTCAGCGGAATGAAAAACTGTTTTTT.